This TCR beta chain originates from a study of cytomegalovirus exposure and HLA in healthy donors. The junction had 4 bases not matched to a gene; V was cut back by 4 bases and J by 3 bases. The CDR3 extends over 15 amino acids. Germline V gene data show CDR1 as SGDLS and CDR2 as YYNGEE. As regards this clone: As yet, its antigen is unknown. Within the sample, other DNA sequences also encode this same CDR3.

The study ran its PCR with 60 Vbeta and 13 Jbeta primers. Authors' processing steps: Later reanalysis found about 80 million unique TCR beta chains, about 11 million of them shared. The repertoire was sequenced with immunoSEQ multiplex PCR; TCRdb's copy has only in-frame clones and lacks some. Clone size and V and J calls were adopted from that table, with D and trimming inferred from the DNA. The sample holds 85,000 to 90,000 clones, 85% seen once. Findings of the study overall: Further analysis was carried out later, and it showed several of the most significant clusters appearing linked to common viral pathogens. Specificity of three CMV-associated chains for CMV antigens was verified in vitro. It was only CMV serostatus that was available as immune exposure information.

This sequence was found in a man in his forties in good health and CMV-seropositive. The specimen sequenced was PBMCs. This chain links TRBV9 with TRBJ1-6; 7 bases match TRBD1. This CDR3 reads CASSTQGDYNSPLHF. CDR3 DNA: TGTGCCAGCAGCACCCAGGGGGACTATAATTCACCCCTCCACTTT.